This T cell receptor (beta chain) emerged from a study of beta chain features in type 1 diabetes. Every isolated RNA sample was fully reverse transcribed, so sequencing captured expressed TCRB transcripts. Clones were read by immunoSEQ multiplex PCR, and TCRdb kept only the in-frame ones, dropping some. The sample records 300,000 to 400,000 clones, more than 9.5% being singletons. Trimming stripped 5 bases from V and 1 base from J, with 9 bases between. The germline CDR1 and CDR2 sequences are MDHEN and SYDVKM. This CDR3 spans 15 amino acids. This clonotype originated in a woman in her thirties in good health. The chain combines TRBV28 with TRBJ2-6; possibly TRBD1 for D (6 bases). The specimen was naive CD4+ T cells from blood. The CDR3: CASSAGASGANVLTF. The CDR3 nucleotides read TGTGCCAGCAGTGCAGGGGCATCTGGGGCCAACGTCCTGACTTTC.